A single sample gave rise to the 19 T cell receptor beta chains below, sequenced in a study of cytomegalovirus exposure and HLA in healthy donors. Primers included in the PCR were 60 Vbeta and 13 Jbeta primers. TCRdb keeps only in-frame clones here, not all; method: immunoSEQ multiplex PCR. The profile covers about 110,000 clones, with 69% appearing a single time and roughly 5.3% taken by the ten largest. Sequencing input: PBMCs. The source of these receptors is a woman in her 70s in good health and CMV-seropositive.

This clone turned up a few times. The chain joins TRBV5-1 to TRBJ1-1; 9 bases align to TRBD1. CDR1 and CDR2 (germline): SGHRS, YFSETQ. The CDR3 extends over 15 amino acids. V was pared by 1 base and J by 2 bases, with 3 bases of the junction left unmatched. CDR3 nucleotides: TGCGCCAGCAGCTTGCAACAGGGGGCAAACACTGAAGCTTTCTTT. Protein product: CASSLQQGANTEAFF.

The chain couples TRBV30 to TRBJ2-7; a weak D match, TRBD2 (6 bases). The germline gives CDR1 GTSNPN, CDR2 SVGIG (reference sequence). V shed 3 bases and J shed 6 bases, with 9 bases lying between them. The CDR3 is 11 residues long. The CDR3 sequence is CAWRGLSEQYF. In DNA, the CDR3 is TGTGCCTGGAGGGGACTCAGCGAGCAGTACTTC.

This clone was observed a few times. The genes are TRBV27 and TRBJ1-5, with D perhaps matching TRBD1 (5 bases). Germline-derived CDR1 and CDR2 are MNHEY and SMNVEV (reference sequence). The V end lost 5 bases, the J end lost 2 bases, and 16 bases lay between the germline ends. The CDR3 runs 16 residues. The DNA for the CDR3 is TGTGCCAGCAGTGCCCTAACAGGTTTGGGCAATCAGCCCCAGCATTTT. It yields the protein CASSALTGLGNQPQHF.

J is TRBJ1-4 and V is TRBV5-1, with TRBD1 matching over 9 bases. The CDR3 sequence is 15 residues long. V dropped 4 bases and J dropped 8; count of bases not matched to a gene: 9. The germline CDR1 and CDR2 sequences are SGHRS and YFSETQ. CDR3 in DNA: TGCGCCAGCAGCCCCCGGACAGGGGAGGGAGAAAAACTGTTTTTT. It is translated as CASSPRTGEGEKLFF.

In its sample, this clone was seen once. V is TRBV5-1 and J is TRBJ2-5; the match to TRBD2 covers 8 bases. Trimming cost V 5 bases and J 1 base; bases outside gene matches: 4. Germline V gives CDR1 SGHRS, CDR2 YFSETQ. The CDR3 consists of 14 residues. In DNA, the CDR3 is TGCGCCAGCAGTAGCGGGGACTTCCAAGAGACCCAGTACTTC. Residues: CASSSGDFQETQYF.

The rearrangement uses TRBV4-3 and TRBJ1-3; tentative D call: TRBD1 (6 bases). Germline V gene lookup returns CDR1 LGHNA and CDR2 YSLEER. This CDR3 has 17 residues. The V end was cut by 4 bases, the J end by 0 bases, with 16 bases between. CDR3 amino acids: CASSPVTGGVSGNTIYF. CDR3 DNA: TGCGCCAGCAGCCCCGTGACAGGAGGAGTCTCTGGAAACACCATATATTTT.

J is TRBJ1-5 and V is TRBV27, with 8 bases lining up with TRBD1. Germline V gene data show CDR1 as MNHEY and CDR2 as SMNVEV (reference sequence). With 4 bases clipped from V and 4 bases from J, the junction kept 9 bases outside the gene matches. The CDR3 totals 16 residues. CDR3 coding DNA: TGTGCCAGCAGTTACCACGGACAGGGAGATAATCAGCCCCAGCATTTT. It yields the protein CASSYHGQGDNQPQHF.

In nucleotides, the CDR3 is TGTGCCAGCAGCAATATAGGGGGCTTACCTGGCTACACCTTC. Residues: CASSNIGGLPGYTF. V gene TRBV7-9 combines with J gene TRBJ1-2; the match to TRBD1 covers 7 bases. Germline V gives CDR1 SEHNR, CDR2 FQNEAQ (reference sequence). V dropped 5 bases and J dropped 7; count of bases not matched to a gene: 10. CDR3 length equals 14 residues.

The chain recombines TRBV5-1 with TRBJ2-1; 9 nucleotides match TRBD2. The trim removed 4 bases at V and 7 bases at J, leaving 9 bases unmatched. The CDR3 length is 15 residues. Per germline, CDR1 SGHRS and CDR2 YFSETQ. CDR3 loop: CASSPEGLAINEQFF. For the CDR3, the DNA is TGCGCCAGCAGCCCGGAGGGACTAGCAATTAATGAGCAGTTCTTC.

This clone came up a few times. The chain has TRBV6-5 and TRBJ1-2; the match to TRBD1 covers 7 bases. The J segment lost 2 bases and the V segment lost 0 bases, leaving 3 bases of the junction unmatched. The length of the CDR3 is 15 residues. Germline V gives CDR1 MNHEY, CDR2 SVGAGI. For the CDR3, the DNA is TGTGCCAGCAGTTACTCCGGGACAGAAAACTATGGCTACACCTTC. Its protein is CASSYSGTENYGYTF.

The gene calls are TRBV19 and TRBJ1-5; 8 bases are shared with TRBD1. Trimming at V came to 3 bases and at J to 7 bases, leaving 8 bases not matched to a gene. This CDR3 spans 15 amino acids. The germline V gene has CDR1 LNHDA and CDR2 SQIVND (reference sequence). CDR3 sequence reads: CASSIWQGAGQPQHF. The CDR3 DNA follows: TGTGCCAGTAGTATTTGGCAGGGGGCAGGCCAGCCCCAGCATTTT.

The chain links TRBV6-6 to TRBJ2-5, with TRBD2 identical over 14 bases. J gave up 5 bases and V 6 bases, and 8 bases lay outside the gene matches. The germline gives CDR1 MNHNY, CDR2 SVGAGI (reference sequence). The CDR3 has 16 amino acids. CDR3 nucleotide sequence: TGTGCCAGCAGAACCCCGACTAGCGGGGGGGCGGAGACCCAGTACTTC. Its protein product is CASRTPTSGGAETQYF.

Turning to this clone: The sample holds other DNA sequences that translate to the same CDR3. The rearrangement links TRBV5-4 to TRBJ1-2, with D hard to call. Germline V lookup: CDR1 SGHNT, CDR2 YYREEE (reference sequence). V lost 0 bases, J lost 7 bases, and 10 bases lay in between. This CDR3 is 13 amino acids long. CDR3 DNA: TGTGCCAGCAGCTTGGGCAGAGGCCCTGGCTACACCTTC. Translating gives CASSLGRGPGYTF.

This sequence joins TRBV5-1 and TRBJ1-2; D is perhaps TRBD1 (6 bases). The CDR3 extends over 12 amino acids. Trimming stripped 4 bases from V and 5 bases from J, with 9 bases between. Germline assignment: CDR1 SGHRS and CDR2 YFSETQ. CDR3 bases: TGCGCCAGCAGCCCAGGGGTTTATGGCTACACCTTC. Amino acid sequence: CASSPGVYGYTF. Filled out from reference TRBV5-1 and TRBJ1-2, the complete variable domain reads KAGVTQTPRYLIKTRGQQVTLSCSPISGHRSVSWYQQTPGQGLQFLFEYFSETQRNKGNFPGRFSGRQFSNSRSEMNVSTLELGDSALYLCASSPGVYGYTFGSGTRLTVV.

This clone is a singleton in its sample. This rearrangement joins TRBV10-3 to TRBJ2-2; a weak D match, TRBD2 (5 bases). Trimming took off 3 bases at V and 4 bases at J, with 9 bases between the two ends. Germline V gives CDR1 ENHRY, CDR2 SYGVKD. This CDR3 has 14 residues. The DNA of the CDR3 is TGTGCCATCAGTGACCTCGGACTCACCGGGGAGCTGTTTTTT. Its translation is CAISDLGLTGELFF.

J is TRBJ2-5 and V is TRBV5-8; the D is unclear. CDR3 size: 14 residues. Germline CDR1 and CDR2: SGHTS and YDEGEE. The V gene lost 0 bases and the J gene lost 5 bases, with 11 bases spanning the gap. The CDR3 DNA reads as TGTGCCAGCAGCTTGGACCCCGACGGGGAGACCCAGTACTTC. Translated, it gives CASSLDPDGETQYF.

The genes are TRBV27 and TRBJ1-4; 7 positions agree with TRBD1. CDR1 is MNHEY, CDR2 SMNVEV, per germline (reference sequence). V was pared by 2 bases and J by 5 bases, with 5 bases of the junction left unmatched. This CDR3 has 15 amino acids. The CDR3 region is CASSLQGVGNEKLFF. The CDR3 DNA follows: TGTGCCAGCAGTTTACAGGGGGTGGGGAATGAAAAACTGTTTTTT.

The CDR3 nucleotides are TGTGCCAGCAGCCCGGGACAGGGTTTGGGGGAGCAGTACTTC. Translating gives CASSPGQGLGEQYF. This sequence joins TRBV11-3 and TRBJ2-7, with TRBD1 matching over 9 bases. The germline V gene has CDR1 SGHNT and CDR2 YENEEA. The CDR3 contains 14 residues. V lost 5 bases to trimming and J lost 7 bases; unmatched junction nucleotides: 9.

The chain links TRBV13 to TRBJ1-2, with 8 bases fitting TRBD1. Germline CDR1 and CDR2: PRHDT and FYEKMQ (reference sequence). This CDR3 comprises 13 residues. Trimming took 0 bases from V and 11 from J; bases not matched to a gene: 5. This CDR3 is CASSLGDRAEYTF. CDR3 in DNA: TGTGCCAGCAGCTTAGGGGACAGGGCCGAATACACCTTC.